This T cell receptor beta chain was recovered during a study of cytomegalovirus exposure and HLA in healthy donors. Study-level results: Rarity held for most TCR sequences, but there were some public TCRs that occurred in many donors. The study recorded some 160 TCR beta chains that were cytomegalovirus-associated. Subsequent analysis found a tendency for first-cohort TCR clusters to co-occur within the 90 to 150 validation repertoires.

Repertoires were generated with immunoSEQ multiplex PCR, while TCRdb's copy carries only in-frame clones and drops some. The sample lists 250,000 to 350,000 clones; approximately 90% were seen once. Among the 120 subjects of the validation cohort, separate from the approximately 670-subject first cohort, were the donors. In the case of this clone: The antigen is not known.

Losses at the gene ends were 5 bases for V and 6 bases for J; bases not matched to a gene: 9. Germline V gene data show CDR1 as SGHRS and CDR2 as YFSETQ. This CDR3 has 14 residues. The gene calls are TRBV5-1 and TRBJ2-7, with 9 bases matching TRBD2. This TCR was sampled from a young woman in good health and CMV-seronegative. Sequencing was performed on PBMCs. This CDR3 is CASRWREGLSEQYF. The CDR3 DNA follows: TGCGCCAGCAGATGGCGGGAGGGCCTCTCCGAGCAGTACTTC.